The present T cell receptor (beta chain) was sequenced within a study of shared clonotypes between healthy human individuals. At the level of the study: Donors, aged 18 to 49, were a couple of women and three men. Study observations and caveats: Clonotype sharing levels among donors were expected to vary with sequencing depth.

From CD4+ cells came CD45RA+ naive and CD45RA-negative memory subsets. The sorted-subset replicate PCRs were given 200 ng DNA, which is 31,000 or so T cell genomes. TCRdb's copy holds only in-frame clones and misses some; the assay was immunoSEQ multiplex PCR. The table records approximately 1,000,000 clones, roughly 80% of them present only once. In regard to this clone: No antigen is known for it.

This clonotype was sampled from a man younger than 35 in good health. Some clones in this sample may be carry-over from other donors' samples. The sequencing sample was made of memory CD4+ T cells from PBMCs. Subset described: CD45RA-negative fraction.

CDR3 residues: CASSPNLAAGAIGELFF. In DNA, the CDR3 is TGTGCCAGCAGTCCAAATTTGGCAGCGGGAGCGATCGGGGAGCTGTTTTTT. This rearrangement joins TRBV27 to TRBJ2-2; 8 positions match TRBD2. J gave up 7 bases and V 5 bases, and 15 bases lay outside the gene matches. Germline assignment: CDR1 MNHEY and CDR2 SMNVEV (reference sequence). The length of the CDR3 is 17 residues.